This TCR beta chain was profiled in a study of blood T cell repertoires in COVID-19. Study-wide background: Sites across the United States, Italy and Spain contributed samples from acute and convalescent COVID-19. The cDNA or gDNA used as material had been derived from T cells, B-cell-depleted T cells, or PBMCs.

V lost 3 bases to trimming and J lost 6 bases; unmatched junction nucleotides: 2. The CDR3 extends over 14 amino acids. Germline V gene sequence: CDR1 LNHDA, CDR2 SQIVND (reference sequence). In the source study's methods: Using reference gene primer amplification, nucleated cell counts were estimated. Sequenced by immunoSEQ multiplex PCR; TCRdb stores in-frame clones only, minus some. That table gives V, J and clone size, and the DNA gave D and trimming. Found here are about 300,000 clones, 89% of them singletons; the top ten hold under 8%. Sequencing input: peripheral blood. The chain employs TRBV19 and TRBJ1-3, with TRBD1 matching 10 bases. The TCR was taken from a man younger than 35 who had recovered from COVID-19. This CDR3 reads CASSIGQGENTIYF. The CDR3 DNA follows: TGTGCCAGTAGTATCGGACAGGGGGAAAACACCATATATTTT.